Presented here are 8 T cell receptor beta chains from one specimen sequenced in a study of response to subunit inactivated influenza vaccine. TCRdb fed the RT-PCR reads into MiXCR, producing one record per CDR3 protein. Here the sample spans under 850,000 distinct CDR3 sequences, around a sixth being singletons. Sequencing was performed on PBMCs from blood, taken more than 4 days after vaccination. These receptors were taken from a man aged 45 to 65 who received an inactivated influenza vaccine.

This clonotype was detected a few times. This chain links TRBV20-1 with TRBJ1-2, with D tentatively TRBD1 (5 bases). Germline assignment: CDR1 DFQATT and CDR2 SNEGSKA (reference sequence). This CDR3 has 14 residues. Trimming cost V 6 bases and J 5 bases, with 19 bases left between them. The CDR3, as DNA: TGCAGTGCCCGGGACCACCGGGATGTTTATGGCTACACCTTC. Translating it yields CSARDHRDVYGYTF.

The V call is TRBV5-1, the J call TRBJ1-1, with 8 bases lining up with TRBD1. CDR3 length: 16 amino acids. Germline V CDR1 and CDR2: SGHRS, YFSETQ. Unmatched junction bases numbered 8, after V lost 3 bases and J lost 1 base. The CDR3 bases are TGCGCCAGCAGCTCACCCAGGGGGCTCGCGAACACTGAAGCTTTCTTT. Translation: CASSSPRGLANTEAFF.

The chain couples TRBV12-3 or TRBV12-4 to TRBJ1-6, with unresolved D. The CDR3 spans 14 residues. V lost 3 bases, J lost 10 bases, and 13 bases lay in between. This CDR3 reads CASSFGSTGSPLHF. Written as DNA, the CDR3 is TGTGCCAGCAGTTTCGGGAGCACTGGGTCACCCCTCCACTTT.

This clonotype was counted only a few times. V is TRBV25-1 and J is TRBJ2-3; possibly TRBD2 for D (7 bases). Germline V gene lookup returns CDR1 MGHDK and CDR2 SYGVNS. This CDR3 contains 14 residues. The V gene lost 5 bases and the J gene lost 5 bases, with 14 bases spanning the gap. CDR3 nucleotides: TGTGCCAGCAGTAACGGGGGGCTTATAGATACGCAGTATTTT. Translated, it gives CASSNGGLIDTQYF.

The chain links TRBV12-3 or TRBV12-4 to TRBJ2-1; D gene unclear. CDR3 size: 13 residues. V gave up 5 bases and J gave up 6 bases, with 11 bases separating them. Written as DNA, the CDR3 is TGTGCCAGCAGTCCCCGCCCACCCAATGAGCAGTTCTTC. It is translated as CASSPRPPNEQFF.

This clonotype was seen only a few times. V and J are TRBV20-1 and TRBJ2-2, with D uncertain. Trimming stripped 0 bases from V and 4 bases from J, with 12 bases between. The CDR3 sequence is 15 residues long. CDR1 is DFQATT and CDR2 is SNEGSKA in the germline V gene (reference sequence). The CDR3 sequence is CSARDLTTPTGELFF. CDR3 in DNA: TGCAGTGCTAGAGATTTGACAACCCCCACCGGGGAGCTGTTTTTT.

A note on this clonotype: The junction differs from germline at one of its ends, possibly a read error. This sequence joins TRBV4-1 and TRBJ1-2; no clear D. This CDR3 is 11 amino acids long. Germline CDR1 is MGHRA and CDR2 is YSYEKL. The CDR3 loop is CASSQARSVLF. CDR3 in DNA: TGCGCCAGCAGCCAAGCACGGTCCGTTTTATTC.

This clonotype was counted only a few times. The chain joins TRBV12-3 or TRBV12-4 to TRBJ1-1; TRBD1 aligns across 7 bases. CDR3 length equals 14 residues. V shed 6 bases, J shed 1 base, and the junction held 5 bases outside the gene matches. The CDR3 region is CASREQGKNTEAFF. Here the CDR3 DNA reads TGTGCCAGCAGAGAACAGGGGAAGAACACTGAAGCTTTCTTT.